These T cell receptor beta chains were read from a single sample in a study of CD8+ T cells in alopecia areata. Assay: immunoSEQ multiplex PCR; the TCRdb copy retains only in-frame clones and omits some. Of approximately 300,000 clones in the sample, 55% to 70% were seen once. Sequencing was performed on CD4+ T cells sorted from blood, taken at week 24, from a patient treated with tofacitinib. These receptors were taken from a human donor with alopecia areata. Both conserved end residues are part of each CDR3. The D gene is left open where the match is weak. Clone size is shown for a subset of rows, as once, few, many or a class of expanded clone.

CDR3 DNA | CDR3 protein | D gene | clone size | J gene | V gene | CDR3 length
TGTGCCAGCAGCTTTCAAACTAGCACCTACAATGAGCAGTTCTTC | CASSFQTSTYNEQFF | NA | NA | TRBJ2-1 | TRBV7-9 | 15
TGTGCTAGTGGGACACAGGGGGCTGAGCAGTTCTTC | CASGTQGAEQFF | TRBD1 | NA | TRBJ2-1 | TRBV12-5 | 12
TGTGCCAGCAGTGGACTAGCGGATTATTACACCTCCTACAATGAGCAGTTCTTC | CASSGLADYYTSYNEQFF | TRBD2 | NA | TRBJ2-1 | TRBV6-1 | 18
TGCAGCGTTAGAGACCCGAACACTGAAGCTTTCTTT | CSVRDPNTEAFF | NA | few | TRBJ1-1 | TRBV29-1 | 12
TGTGCCAGCAGTCGAGATTCAGGGGCTGGGTCAGAGACCCAGTACTTC | CASSRDSGAGSETQYF | NA | NA | TRBJ2-5 | TRBV2 | 16
TGCGCCAGCAGCCAATTTAAGCTGCCAGATACGCAGTATTTT | CASSQFKLPDTQYF | NA | NA | TRBJ2-3 | TRBV4-1 | 14
TGTGCCAGCAGCCAGGAGAGGGACAGGGGGTACGAGCAGTACTTC | CASSQERDRGYEQYF | TRBD1 | NA | TRBJ2-7 | TRBV4-2 | 15
TGCGCCAGCAGCCAAGAGACAGGGGACACTGAAGCTTTCTTT | CASSQETGDTEAFF | TRBD1 | NA | TRBJ1-1 | TRBV4-3 | 14
TGTGCCAGCAGCCACCGTACAGGGGAGAATTCACCCCTCCACTTT | CASSHRTGENSPLHF | TRBD1 | few | TRBJ1-6 | TRBV14 | 15
TGTGCCAGCTCATCACGCAAAAAGTATGGGGTCTTT | CASSSRKKYGVF | NA | NA | TRBJ1-1 | TRBV18 | 12
TGTGCCAGCAGCTTGGGGGCCACCTACGAGCAGTACTTC | CASSLGATYEQYF | NA | few | TRBJ2-7 | TRBV7-2 | 13
TGTGCCAGCAATAGGGGGTGGATACTCGGACAAAGGTACTATGGCTACACCTTC | CASNRGWILGQRYYGYTF | NA | NA | TRBJ1-2 | TRBV19 | 18
TGTGCCAGCAGTGCCCGACAGGGGATATCTGAAGCTTTCTTT | CASSARQGISEAFF | TRBD1 | NA | TRBJ1-1 | TRBV2 | 14
TGCGCCAGCAGCCAAGAATTTGGGACTGATCAGCCCCAGCATTTT | CASSQEFGTDQPQHF | NA | once | TRBJ1-5 | TRBV4-1 | 15
TGTGCCAGCAGCGTAGTACAGGGTTTCACCGGGGAGCTGTTTTTT | CASSVVQGFTGELFF | NA | NA | TRBJ2-2 | TRBV9 | 15
TGTGCCAGCAGCTTACAGGGTACCTATGGCTACACCTTC | CASSLQGTYGYTF | NA | few | TRBJ1-2 | TRBV7-9 | 13
TGCGCCAGCAGCCAGGTTCGACTAGCGGGGCACACAGATACGCAGTATTTT | CASSQVRLAGHTDTQYF | TRBD2 | NA | TRBJ2-3 | TRBV4-1 | 17
TGCAGCGTTGAAGGGAACCCGGGCGACTATGGCTACACCTTC | CSVEGNPGDYGYTF | NA | few | TRBJ1-2 | TRBV29-1 | 14
TGTGCCAGCAGGGGACAGTCCCCGTACAATGAGCAGTTCTTC | CASRGQSPYNEQFF | TRBD1 | few | TRBJ2-1 | TRBV19 | 14
TGCAGCGTTATGGGACTAGCGTCCGGGGAGCTGTTTTTT | CSVMGLASGELFF | TRBD2 | NA | TRBJ2-2 | TRBV29-1 | 13
TGCGCCAGCAGCCCGCGCCCCGGGGCCCATGAGCAGTTCTTC | CASSPRPGAHEQFF | NA | NA | TRBJ2-1 | TRBV5-1 | 14
TGCAGCGTCAAACCTGGCCCCGGGGCCAACGTCCTGACTTTC | CSVKPGPGANVLTF | NA | NA | TRBJ2-6 | TRBV29-1 | 14
TGCAGCGTTGTTCCAGGGTACAATGAGCAGTTCTTC | CSVVPGYNEQFF | NA | NA | TRBJ2-1 | TRBV29-1 | 12
TGTGCCAGCAGCTCCACGGGGGACAGTAATTCACCCCTCCACTTT | CASSSTGDSNSPLHF | TRBD1 | NA | TRBJ1-6 | TRBV7-9 | 15
TGTGCCTGGAGGAAGACGGGGCCCCTAGCCAAAAACATTCAGTACTTC | CAWRKTGPLAKNIQYF | NA | once | TRBJ2-4 | TRBV30 | 16
TGCAGCGCCGGGACTAGCGGGTCTGGTGAGCAGTTCTTC | CSAGTSGSGEQFF | TRBD2 | NA | TRBJ2-1 | TRBV29-1 | 13
TGTGCCAGCAGCGTCGCTAGCTCGCCCGATACGCAGTATTTT | CASSVASSPDTQYF | NA | NA | TRBJ2-3 | TRBV9 | 14
TGTGCCAGCAGCGTTCCCACTGGACAGGGCACAGATACGCAGTATTTT | CASSVPTGQGTDTQYF | TRBD1 | few | TRBJ2-3 | TRBV5-4 | 16
TGTGCCAGCAGCTTGGCCCCGGGGGCTGAAGCTTTCTTT | CASSLAPGAEAFF | NA | NA | TRBJ1-1 | TRBV7-8 | 13
TGTGCCAGCAGCTTAGGCCGGACAGACCGGCCCACTGAAGCTTTCTTT | CASSLGRTDRPTEAFF | NA | NA | TRBJ1-1 | TRBV7-2 | 16
TGCGCCAGCAGCTTGGCCCTAGCGGCAAAAGAGACCCAGTACTTC | CASSLALAAKETQYF | TRBD2 | NA | TRBJ2-5 | TRBV5-1 | 15
TGCGCCAGCAGCTTGCCGGGGTTGGATGAAAAACTGTTTTTT | CASSLPGLDEKLFF | NA | NA | TRBJ1-4 | TRBV5-1 | 14
TGTGCCAGCAGTTTAAGTGGGACAGGATTTCAGCCCCAGCATTTT | CASSLSGTGFQPQHF | TRBD1 | few | TRBJ1-5 | TRBV28 | 15
TGCAGCGTTGTGCCCACAGGCCGGTTAGATACGCAGTATTTT | CSVVPTGRLDTQYF | NA | few | TRBJ2-3 | TRBV29-1 | 14
TGTGCCAGCAGTGATGATGGACAGGGAGCCAAAAACATTCAGTACTTC | CASSDDGQGAKNIQYF | TRBD1 | NA | TRBJ2-4 | TRBV2 | 16
TGTGCCAGCAGCTTCGGAGGGGGCACTGAAGCTTTCTTT | CASSFGGGTEAFF | NA | NA | TRBJ1-1 | TRBV7-2 | 13
TGTGCCTGGAGTGTCCGTAGCGTCTGGACAGGGGTCAGTTATAATTCACCCCTCCACTTT | CAWSVRSVWTGVSYNSPLHF | TRBD1 | once | TRBJ1-6 | TRBV30 | 20
TGTGCCAGCGTAATCTACATGAACACTGAAGCTTTCTTT | CASVIYMNTEAFF | NA | NA | TRBJ1-1 | TRBV2 | 13
TGCGCCAGCAGCCAAGCGGCGACTAACACCTACGAGCAGTACTTC | CASSQAATNTYEQYF | NA | NA | TRBJ2-7 | TRBV4-1 | 15
TGTGCCAGCAGACGACAACGCCCGAACACTGAAGCTTTCTTT | CASRRQRPNTEAFF | NA | few | TRBJ1-1 | TRBV6-5 | 14
TGCAGCGTTGACGGGACCACCGGGGAGCTGTTTTTT | CSVDGTTGELFF | NA | NA | TRBJ2-2 | TRBV29-1 | 12